Sequencing of this T cell receptor (beta chain) was carried out in a study of Graves' ophthalmopathy and Graves' hyperthyroidism. Study results and limitations: In separating ophthalmopathy from stable hyperthyroidism, a 13-signature model achieved about 91% sensitivity and 81.08% specificity. The authors also found most expanded thyroid clonotypes above 0.001 frequency in blood. The model forecast ophthalmopathy progression, reaching 60% to 71% sensitivity and about 75% specificity.

Remarks on this clonotype: Its specificity is not known.

As the template, RNA transcripts were used to amplify TCR beta CDR3 regions. In the first round, RT-PCR was carried out with HTBI primers, and a multiplex PCR formed the second round. TCRdb fed the multiplex PCR reads into MiXCR, producing one record per CDR3 protein. The sample shows around 1,200,000 distinct CDR3 sequences, less than 45% of them seen only once. If patients had other autoimmune diseases, uncontrolled infections, pregnancy or lactation, they were excluded. The germline gives CDR1 SGHAT, CDR2 FQNNGV. The CDR3 contains 18 residues. Trimming took 2 bases from V and 5 from J, leaving 24 bases between them.

Source material: peripheral blood or thyroid tissue (not recorded which). This chain uses TRBV11-2 with TRBJ1-1; TRBD1 might be the D (5 bases). The TCR sequence derives from an adult man with Graves' hyperthyroidism. The CDR3 coding sequence is TGTGCCAGCAGCTTAACGTCTCGGGACTCCCGAATAGATACTGAAGCTTTCTTT. Residues: CASSLTSRDSRIDTEAFF.